This passage covers 21 T cell receptor beta chains from one sample sequenced in a study of cytotoxic CD8 clonotypes in ibrutinib-treated CLL. Method: immunoSEQ multiplex PCR; TCRdb's copy keeps in-frame clones and lacks some. The table lists tens of thousands of clones, roughly two thirds of them singletons. The source material was PBMCs, sampled after 12 months of ibrutinib treatment. The receptors derive from a human donor with chronic lymphocytic leukemia.

The chain recombines TRBV7-6 with TRBJ1-3; a possible D gene is TRBD1 (5 bases). The length of the CDR3 is 14 residues. From germline, CDR1 is SGHVS and CDR2 FNYEAQ. V lost 4 bases and J lost 3, with 10 bases in between. The CDR3 region is CASSSQGFGNTIYF. DNA of the CDR3: TGTGCCAGCAGCTCTCAGGGTTTTGGAAACACCATATATTTT. The variable domain in full, completed from reference TRBV7-6 and TRBJ1-3, reads GAGVSQSPRYKVTKRGQDVALRCDPISGHVSLYWYRQALGQGPEFLTYFNYEAQQDKSGLPNDRFSAERPEGSISTLTIQRTEQRDSAMYRCASSSQGFGNTIYFGEGSWLTVV.

This chain links TRBV6-1 with TRBJ2-1, with 8 bases identical to TRBD1. CDR3 length: 13 amino acids. CDR1 MNHNS and CDR2 SASEGT come from the germline V gene. V lost 3 bases and J lost 8; bases outside the gene matches: 3. CDR3 protein: CASSDGQGHEQFF. The CDR3, as DNA: TGTGCCAGCAGTGATGGACAGGGCCATGAGCAGTTCTTC.

The chain couples TRBV6-1 to TRBJ1-2; 10 bases agree with TRBD1. This CDR3 is 17 amino acids long. Germline V CDR1 and CDR2: MNHNS, SASEGT. V lost 3 bases to trimming and J lost 4 bases; unmatched junction nucleotides: 11. CDR3 in DNA: TGTGCCAGCAGTGACCGGGACAGGGGTGGGGATCGCTATGGCTACACCTTC. It specifies CASSDRDRGGDRYGYTF.

V gene TRBV11-2 combines with J gene TRBJ1-2; D possibly corresponds to TRBD1 (5 bases). CDR1 and CDR2 (germline): SGHAT, FQNNGV. The CDR3 consists of 15 residues. V shed 1 base and J shed 4 bases, with 13 bases lying between them. This chain's CDR3 is CASSLGGASSYGYTF. The DNA for the CDR3 is TGTGCCAGCAGCTTAGGTGGGGCTTCTTCCTATGGCTACACCTTC.

The rearrangement joins TRBV5-1 to TRBJ1-6; 9 nucleotides align to TRBD1. The J segment lost 9 bases and the V segment lost 0 bases, leaving 4 bases of the junction unmatched. Germline V gene data show CDR1 as SGHRS and CDR2 as YFSETQ. The CDR3 runs 15 residues. The CDR3 coding sequence is TGCGCCAGCAGCTTGGACGGGACAGGGTTTTCACCCCTCCACTTT. Translating it yields CASSLDGTGFSPLHF. Looking up the rest from reference TRBV5-1 and TRBJ1-6 gives the full variable domain: KAGVTQTPRYLIKTRGQQVTLSCSPISGHRSVSWYQQTPGQGLQFLFEYFSETQRNKGNFPGRFSGRQFSNSRSEMNVSTLELGDSALYLCASSLDGTGFSPLHFGNGTRLTVT.

The chain has TRBV6-1 and TRBJ2-1, with TRBD2 matching over 7 bases. This CDR3 contains 14 residues. With 6 bases clipped from V and 4 bases from J, the junction kept 6 bases outside the gene matches. The germline gives CDR1 MNHNS, CDR2 SASEGT. The CDR3 region is CASRGGIQYNEQFF. The DNA of the CDR3 is TGTGCCAGCAGGGGGGGGATCCAGTACAATGAGCAGTTCTTC.

The chain couples TRBV19 to TRBJ2-5; TRBD1 agrees at 11 bases. With 5 bases clipped from V and 4 bases from J, the junction kept 3 bases outside the gene matches. The CDR3 is 14 amino acids. In germline, CDR1 is LNHDA, CDR2 SQIVND (reference sequence). This chain's CDR3 is CASSPGTGGETQYF. The CDR3 DNA is TGTGCCAGTAGTCCCGGGACAGGGGGAGAGACCCAGTACTTC.

The chain links TRBV5-1 to TRBJ2-2; 9 bases are a match to TRBD1. The CDR3 totals 17 residues. V was clipped by 3 bases and J by 5 bases; unmatched bases: 11. The germline V gene encodes CDR1 SGHRS and CDR2 YFSETQ. CDR3 DNA: TGCGCCAGCAGCTCCCGACCGGGACAGGGCGATACCGGGGAGCTGTTTTTT. Translating gives CASSSRPGQGDTGELFF.

This clone was observed a few times. This chain links TRBV12-5 with TRBJ2-1, with 10 bases matching TRBD2. CDR3 length: 16 amino acids. Losses at the gene ends were 0 bases for V and 6 bases for J; bases not matched to a gene: 5. CDR1 is LGHNT and CDR2 is FRNRAP in the germline V gene. CDR3 DNA sequence: TGTGCTAGTGGTTTGGTACTAGCGGGGCCTTCCAATGAGCAGTTCTTC. It is translated as CASGLVLAGPSNEQFF.

V gene TRBV15 combines with J gene TRBJ2-2; 15 bases are a match to TRBD2. Trimming took 5 bases from V and 1 from J; bases not matched to a gene: 8. The CDR3 loop spans 19 amino acids. CDR1 and CDR2 (germline): LNHNV, YYDKDF (reference sequence). Here the CDR3 reads CATSSWTSGGALNTGELFF. The CDR3 DNA is TGTGCCACCAGCTCCTGGACTAGCGGGGGGGCTCTGAACACCGGGGAGCTGTTTTTT.

This sequence joins TRBV7-8 and TRBJ2-3; D uncertain. CDR3 length equals 14 residues. CDR1 is SGHVS, CDR2 FQNEAQ, per germline. V gave up 1 base and J gave up 1 base, with 6 bases separating them. As DNA, the CDR3 is TGTGCCAGCAGCTTAGTAGTGGGCACAGATACGCAGTATTTT. This codes for CASSLVVGTDTQYF.

The chain carries TRBV7-8 and TRBJ1-1; TRBD1 matches 8 bases. The V and J ends lost 3 bases and 3 bases, in that order; junction bases with no gene match: 3. CDR1 is SGHVS and CDR2 is FQNEAQ in the germline V gene. The CDR3 extends over 14 amino acids. The DNA for the CDR3 is TGTGCCAGCAGCTTGGACAGGGTGTACACTGAAGCTTTCTTT. Translated: CASSLDRVYTEAFF.

The J gene is TRBJ1-5, the V gene TRBV18; D unresolved. The V end was cut by 6 bases, the J end by 1 base, with 13 bases between. This CDR3 is 15 amino acids long. Looked up from germline, CDR1 is KGHSH and CDR2 is LQKENI. CDR3 sequence (DNA): TGTGCCAGCTCCCCCGTGGGAAGCAGCAATCAGCCCCAGCATTTT. Translation gives CASSPVGSSNQPQHF.

The table lists this clone with a few counts. The chain has TRBV30 and TRBJ1-3; possible D gene TRBD1, 5 bases. Germline V lookup: CDR1 GTSNPN, CDR2 SVGIG (reference sequence). V lost 0 bases and J 2 bases, leaving 20 bases between the germline ends. The CDR3 has 18 residues. The DNA for the CDR3 is TGTGCCTGGAGTGTATTAAGGGGCGCTTGGTTTGCTGGAAACACCATATATTTT. It yields the protein CAWSVLRGAWFAGNTIYF.

CDR3 region: CASRRDTAYEQYF. CDR3 bases: TGCGCCAGTCGACGGGACACCGCCTACGAGCAGTACTTC. V and J are TRBV5-1 and TRBJ2-7; D is possibly TRBD1 (6 bases). V lost 8 bases and J lost 2, with 14 bases in between. There are 13 residues in the CDR3. Germline CDR1 and CDR2: SGHRS and YFSETQ.

The gene calls are TRBV21-1 and TRBJ2-7. TRBV21-1 is recorded as a pseudogene. The CDR3 sequence is 14 residues long. DNA for the CDR3: TGTGCCAGCAGCACAGGGACGGGGCGATACGAGCAGTACTTC. Protein product: CASSTGTGRYEQYF.

This chain connects TRBV27 to TRBJ1-1; D possibly corresponds to TRBD1 (6 bases). Trimming removed 4 bases at V and 2 bases at J, with 14 bases between. The length of the CDR3 is 15 residues. Germline CDR1 MNHEY, CDR2 SMNVEV (reference sequence). CDR3 DNA: TGTGCCAGCAGTTCCCCGACAGGTTCCAACACTGAAGCTTTCTTT. Its protein is CASSSPTGSNTEAFF.

Only a few counts were recorded for this clone. The gene calls are TRBV7-3 and TRBJ2-7, with D perhaps TRBD1 or TRBD2 (5 bases each). This CDR3 has 14 residues. Trimming stripped 5 bases from V and 3 bases from J, with 14 bases between. The germline V gene has CDR1 SGHTA and CDR2 FQGTGA. Written as DNA, the CDR3 is TGTGCCAGCAGCCTTGGGGCAGGGAGCTACGAGCAGTACTTC. Translation: CASSLGAGSYEQYF.

The CDR3 region has the DNA TGTGCCAGCAGTTACCCCGGGACAGGGGACTCCTACGAGCAGTACTTC. This translates into CASSYPGTGDSYEQYF. The chain uses TRBV6-5 and TRBJ2-7, with 10 bases lining up with TRBD1. Germline V gene lookup returns CDR1 MNHEY and CDR2 SVGAGI. With V trimmed by 2 bases and J by 0 bases, 4 bases remained unmatched. CDR3 size: 16 residues.

In its sample, this clone was seen a few times. The chain carries TRBV5-4 and TRBJ1-6; 8 bases map to TRBD1. The germline V gene has CDR1 SGHNT and CDR2 YYREEE (reference sequence). This CDR3 is 14 amino acids long. Trimming cost V 5 bases and J 7 bases; bases outside gene matches: 5. This CDR3 reads CASRTGQENSPLHF. The CDR3 region has the DNA TGTGCCAGCAGGACGGGACAGGAGAATTCACCCCTCCACTTT.

This clone appeared a single time. J is TRBJ2-2 and V is TRBV7-2, with D uncertain. V gave up 9 bases and J gave up 3 bases, with 17 bases separating them. The CDR3 length is 15 residues. Germline V gene data show CDR1 as SGHTA and CDR2 as FQGNSA. The CDR3 sequence is CASLSSLHYTGELFF. The CDR3 coding sequence is TGTGCCAGTCTAAGTAGCCTCCACTACACCGGGGAGCTGTTTTTT. Full variable domain (remainder filled in from reference TRBV7-2 and TRBJ2-2): GAGVSQSPSNKVTEKGKDVELRCDPISGHTALYWYRQSLGQGLEFLIYFQGNSAPDKSGLPSDRFSAERTGGSVSTLTIQRTQQEDSAVYLCASLSSLHYTGELFFGEGSRLTVL.